These T cell receptor beta chains were read from a single sample in a study of beta chain features in type 1 diabetes. Sequencing used immunoSEQ multiplex PCR; TCRdb keeps in-frame clones, though not all of them. This repertoire shows hundreds of thousands of clones, over 11% found once; its top ten account for 0.035% to 0.045%. Sample: naive CD4+ T cells from blood. These receptors were taken from a man between 18 and 29 years old with type 1 diabetes. The CDR3 runs from the conserved cysteine through the conserved F or W. The order of the fields is clone size, J gene, CDR3 length, D gene, V gene, CDR3 protein, CDR3 DNA. The D gene is left open where the match is weak. Clone size is not always given. Where it is, it says once, few, many or a class for expanded clones.

>NA|TRBJ2-6|15|TRBD1|TRBV10-3
CAIRDRDPGANVLTF
TGTGCCATCCGGGACAGGGACCCTGGGGCCAACGTCCTGACTTTC
>NA|TRBJ2-1|13|TRBD1|TRBV10-3
CAIRGQGHNEQFF
TGTGCCATCAGGGGACAGGGACACAATGAGCAGTTCTTC
>NA|TRBJ1-2|16|TRBD1|TRBV27
CASSPSPGQGKYGYTF
TGTGCCAGCAGTCCCTCACCGGGACAGGGGAAGTATGGCTACACCTTC
>few|TRBJ1-5|13|NA|TRBV2
CASHYGSNQPQHF
TGTGCCAGCCACTACGGGAGCAATCAGCCCCAGCATTTT
>few|TRBJ1-2|14|NA|TRBV15
CATSRDERLYGYTF
TGTGCCACCAGCAGAGATGAACGGCTCTATGGCTACACCTTC
>few|TRBJ2-1|14|NA|TRBV29-1
CSVQGTAGANEQFF
TGCAGCGTTCAAGGCACGGCCGGGGCCAATGAGCAGTTCTTC
>NA|TRBJ1-3|14|NA|TRBV5-1
CASKMTPPEDTIYF
TGCGCCAGCAAGATGACCCCCCCCGAAGACACCATATATTTT
>NA|TRBJ1-2|13|TRBD1|TRBV9
CASSVDRGYGYTF
TGTGCCAGCAGCGTCGACAGGGGATATGGCTACACCTTC
>NA|TRBJ2-7|14|NA|TRBV30
CAWSEAVSSYEQYF
TGTGCCTGGAGTGAGGCGGTGAGCTCCTACGAGCAGTACTTC
>few|TRBJ2-4|17|NA|TRBV30
CAWSVGFGKGSKNIQYF
TGTGCCTGGAGTGTGGGATTCGGGAAAGGGTCCAAAAACATTCAGTACTTC
>few|TRBJ2-1|13|NA|TRBV7-6
CASSYPGVPEQFF
TGTGCCAGCAGCTACCCGGGAGTACCTGAGCAGTTCTTC
>NA|TRBJ2-7|14|NA|TRBV6-6
CASSRIRDNYEQYF
TGTGCCAGCAGTAGAATCCGGGACAACTACGAGCAGTACTTC
>NA|TRBJ2-3|16|NA|TRBV6-8
CASSSTHSVRADTQYF
TGTGCCAGCAGCTCTACCCACAGCGTCCGGGCCGATACGCAGTATTTT
>NA|TRBJ2-5|12|NA|TRBV7-2
CASSSIEGTQYF
TGTGCCAGCAGCTCCATCGAGGGGACCCAGTACTTC
>NA|TRBJ2-3|14|TRBD2|TRBV7-3
CASSAGGRTDTQYF
TGTGCCAGCTCAGCGGGGGGCCGCACAGATACGCAGTATTTT
>NA|TRBJ1-1|15|NA|TRBV15
CATSRGLGQNTEAFF
TGTGCCACCAGCAGAGGGTTGGGACAGAACACTGAAGCTTTCTTT
>few|TRBJ2-7|14|TRBD2|TRBV30
CAWSRSSGTYEQYF
TGTGCCTGGAGTAGGTCTAGCGGGACATACGAGCAGTACTTC